The text below deals with one T cell receptor beta chain. Germline V gene sequence: CDR1 MNHNS, CDR2 SASEGT. The ends were cut back, 7 bases at V and 0 bases at J, with 12 bases in the middle. CDR3 length: 14 residues. The source of the sample is a study of OX40 agonist ivuxolimab in advanced cancers. Overall study: Patients received intravenous ivuxolimab every 2 weeks at 0.01 to 10 mg/kg.

Clones were read by immunoSEQ multiplex PCR, and TCRdb kept only the in-frame ones, dropping some. The table shows roughly 70,000 clones, with roughly 84% occurring only once. This TCR was sampled from an adult with an advanced solid tumor such as melanoma, head and neck, liver or kidney cancer. This chain connects TRBV6-1 to TRBJ1-2; a possible D gene is TRBD1 (6 bases). The sequenced sample was CD4+ or CD8+ T cells sorted from blood, obtained in a trial of the OX40 agonist ivuxolimab. The CDR3 nucleotides are TGTGCCAGCATTTTACAGGGATCTAACTATGGCTACACCTTC. Amino acid sequence: CASILQGSNYGYTF.